This TCR beta chain is from a study of monozygotic twins with inflammatory bowel disease. Study-wide results and caveats: No distinction between different T cell subtypes was possible.

Remarks on this clonotype: Its antigen remains unidentified.

UMIs that included a 6-nucleotide sample barcode were added by template switching, which took place during cDNA synthesis. Following a re-call of the 5' RACE reads, TCRdb has one entry per CDR3 protein and lacks DNA. The table for this sample gives roughly 170,000 distinct CDR3 sequences. Looked up from germline, CDR1 is LNHDA and CDR2 is SQIVND (reference sequence). The CDR3 totals 13 residues. This receptor was identified in a human donor with ulcerative colitis or Crohn's disease, or a healthy co-twin of an affected twin (not recorded which). The genes are TRBV19 and TRBJ1-5; lacking DNA, the TRBD1 call made by TCRdb goes unchecked. Sequenced: blood. This CDR3 reads CASNDREGWPQHF.